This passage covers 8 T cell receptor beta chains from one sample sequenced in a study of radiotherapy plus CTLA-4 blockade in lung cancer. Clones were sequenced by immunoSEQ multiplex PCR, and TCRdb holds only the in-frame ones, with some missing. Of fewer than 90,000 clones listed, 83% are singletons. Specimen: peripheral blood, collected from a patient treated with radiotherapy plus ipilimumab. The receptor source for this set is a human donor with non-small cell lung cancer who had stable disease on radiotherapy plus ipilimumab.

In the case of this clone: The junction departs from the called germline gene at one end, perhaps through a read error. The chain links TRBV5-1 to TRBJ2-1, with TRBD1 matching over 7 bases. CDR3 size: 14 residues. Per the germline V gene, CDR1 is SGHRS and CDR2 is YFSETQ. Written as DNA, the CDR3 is TGCGCCAGCAGTTTGGCAGGGGGTCTGGATGAGCAGTTCTTC. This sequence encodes CASSLAGGLDEQFF.

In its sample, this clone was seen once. CDR3 protein: CASSPQKGPNTEAFF. The CDR3 DNA follows: TGTGCCAGCTCACCTCAGAAGGGACCGAACACTGAAGCTTTCTTT. V usage is TRBV18 and J usage is TRBJ1-1, with a tentative D call TRBD1 (5 bases). Germline values: CDR1 KGHSH, CDR2 LQKENI. The ends were cut back, 3 bases at V and 1 base at J, with 12 bases in the middle. The CDR3 totals 15 residues.

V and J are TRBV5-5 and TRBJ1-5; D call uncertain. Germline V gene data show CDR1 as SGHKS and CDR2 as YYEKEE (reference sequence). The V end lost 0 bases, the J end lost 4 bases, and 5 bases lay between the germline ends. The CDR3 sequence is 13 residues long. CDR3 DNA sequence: TGTGCCAGCAGCTTGGCTGTTAATCAGCCCCAGCATTTT. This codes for CASSLAVNQPQHF.

The CDR3: CASSLELSGNTIYF. CDR3 DNA: TGTGCCAGCAGCTTAGAGCTCTCTGGAAACACCATATATTTT. The chain is built from TRBV7-8 and TRBJ1-3; D not certain. The V gene's germline CDR1 is SGHVS and CDR2 FQNEAQ. CDR3 length: 14 residues. Trimming cost V 1 base and J 0 bases, with 4 bases left between them.

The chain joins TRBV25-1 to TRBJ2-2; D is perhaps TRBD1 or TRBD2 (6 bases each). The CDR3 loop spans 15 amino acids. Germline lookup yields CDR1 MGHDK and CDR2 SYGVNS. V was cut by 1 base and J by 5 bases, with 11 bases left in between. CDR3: CASSEFGGGTGELFF. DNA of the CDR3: TGTGCCAGCAGTGAATTCGGGGGCGGGACCGGGGAGCTGTTTTTT.

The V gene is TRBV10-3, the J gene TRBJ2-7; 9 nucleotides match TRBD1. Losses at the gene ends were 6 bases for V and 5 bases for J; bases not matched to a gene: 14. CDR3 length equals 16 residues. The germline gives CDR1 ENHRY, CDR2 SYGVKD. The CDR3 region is CAIRDNGQGYFDEQYF. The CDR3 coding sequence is TGTGCCATCAGAGACAACGGACAGGGGTATTTCGACGAGCAGTACTTC.

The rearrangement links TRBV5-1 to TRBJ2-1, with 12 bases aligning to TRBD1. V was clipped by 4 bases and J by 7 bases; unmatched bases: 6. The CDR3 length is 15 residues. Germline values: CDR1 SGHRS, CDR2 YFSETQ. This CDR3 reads CASSVGTGGKNEQFF. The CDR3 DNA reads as TGCGCCAGCAGCGTCGGGACAGGGGGCAAGAATGAGCAGTTCTTC.

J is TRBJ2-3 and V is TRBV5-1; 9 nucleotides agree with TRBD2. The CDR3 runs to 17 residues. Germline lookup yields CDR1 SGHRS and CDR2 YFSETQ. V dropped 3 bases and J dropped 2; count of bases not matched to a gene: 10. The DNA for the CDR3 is TGCGCCAGCAGCTATATTTTAGCGGGGGCCTCCACAGATACGCAGTATTTT. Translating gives CASSYILAGASTDTQYF.